This T cell receptor (beta chain) was retrieved from a study of T cells after somatic rescue of genetic block. Data came from immunoSEQ multiplex PCR; TCRdb stores just in-frame clones and leaves some out. The sample yields tens of thousands of clones, 75% to 90% seen once. Germline V gene lookup returns CDR1 MDHEN and CDR2 SYDVKM. The CDR3 totals 14 residues. Between the trimmed V and J ends, which lost 3 bases and 6 bases, there was a span of 15 bases. The gene calls are TRBV28 and TRBJ2-7; D remains unclear. The sequenced sample was peripheral blood mononuclear cells (PBMCs). This clonotype was obtained from a woman aged 18-29 years. CDR3 region: CASSFSGELAEQYF. Written as DNA, the CDR3 is TGTGCCAGCAGTTTTTCCGGTGAATTGGCCGAGCAGTACTTC.